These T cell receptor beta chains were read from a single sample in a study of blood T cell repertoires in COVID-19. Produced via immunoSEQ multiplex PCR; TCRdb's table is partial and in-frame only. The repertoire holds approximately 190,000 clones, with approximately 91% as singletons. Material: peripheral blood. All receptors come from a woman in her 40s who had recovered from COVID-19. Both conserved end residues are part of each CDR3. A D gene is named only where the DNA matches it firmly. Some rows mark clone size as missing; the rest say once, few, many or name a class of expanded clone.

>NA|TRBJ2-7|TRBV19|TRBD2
TGTGCCAGTAGCGCCGGGACTAGCGGCTACGAGCAGTACTTC
CASSAGTSGYEQYF
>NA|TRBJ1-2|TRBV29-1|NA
TGCAGCGCCTTGACGGAGACCTATGGCTACACCTTC
CSALTETYGYTF
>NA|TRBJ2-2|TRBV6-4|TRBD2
TGTGCCAGCAGTCTAGCGGGAGACACCGGGGAGCTGTTTTTT
CASSLAGDTGELFF
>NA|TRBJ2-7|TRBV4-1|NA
TGCGCCAGCAGCCAAGATTGGGCGGGCCCCTACGAGCAGTACTTC
CASSQDWAGPYEQYF
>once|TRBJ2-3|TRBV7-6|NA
TGTGCCAGCAGCTTACAGGACTGGGGTCCTGGCACAGATACGCAGTATTTT
CASSLQDWGPGTDTQYF
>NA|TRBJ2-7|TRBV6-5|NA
TGTGCCAGCAGTTACTCGTTACCGAGCTACGAGCAGTACTTC
CASSYSLPSYEQYF
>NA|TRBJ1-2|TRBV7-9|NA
TGTGCCAGCAGCTCAGTGAGGGGGGGAACCCTCAACTATGGCTACACCTTC
CASSSVRGGTLNYGYTF
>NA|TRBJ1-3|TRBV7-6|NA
TGTGCCAGCAGCATTATGGGCAGCTCTGGAAACACCATATATTTT
CASSIMGSSGNTIYF
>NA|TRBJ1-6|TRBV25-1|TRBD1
TGTGCCAGCAGTGACGGGACAGGGGGCGACTCCTATAATTCACCCCTCCACTTT
CASSDGTGGDSYNSPLHF
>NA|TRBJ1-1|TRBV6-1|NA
TGTGCCAGCAGTGAAGCTTGGGTCTCGACTGGTGAAGCTTTCTTT
CASSEAWVSTGEAFF
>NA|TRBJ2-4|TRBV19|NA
TGTGCCAGTAGTATAGAGGGCAGGGCCAAAAACATTCAGTACTTC
CASSIEGRAKNIQYF
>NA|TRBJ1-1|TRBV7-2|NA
TGTGCCAGCGGCAGGGGCGCTTTTCAAGCTGAAGCTTTCTTT
CASGRGAFQAEAFF
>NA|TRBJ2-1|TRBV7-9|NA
TGTGCCAGCAGCTTAGTCAGTACTACCAACAATGAGCAGTTCTTC
CASSLVSTTNNEQFF
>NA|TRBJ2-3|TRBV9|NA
TGTGCCAGCAGCGTCACAGGAACTACAGATACGCAGTATTTT
CASSVTGTTDTQYF
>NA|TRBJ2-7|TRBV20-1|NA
TGCAGCGCAGGGTTCGGTGGCGAGCAGTACTTC
CSAGFGGEQYF
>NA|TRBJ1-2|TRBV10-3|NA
TGTGCCATCAGGGTCGACAGCGATGGCTACACCTTC
CAIRVDSDGYTF
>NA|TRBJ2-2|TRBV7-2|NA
TGTGCCAGCAGCTTAGACAGGCTCGGGGAGCTGTTTTTT
CASSLDRLGELFF
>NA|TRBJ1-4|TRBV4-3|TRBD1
TGCGCCAGCAGCCAAGTAGGGGGCCCGGTCCGTAATGAAAAACTGTTTTTT
CASSQVGGPVRNEKLFF
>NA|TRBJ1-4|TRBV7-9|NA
TGTGCCAGCAGCGGTCAGGGTCGGGCAACTAATGAAAAACTGTTTTTT
CASSGQGRATNEKLFF
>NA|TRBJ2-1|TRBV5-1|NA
TGCGCCAGCAGCCCAACCGGGACACGGGACTACAATGAGCAGTTCTTC
CASSPTGTRDYNEQFF
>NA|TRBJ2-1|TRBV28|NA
TGTGCCAGCAGTCCCCCCCCCTCGTTATGGAGCTCCTACAATGAGCAGTTCTTC
CASSPPPSLWSSYNEQFF
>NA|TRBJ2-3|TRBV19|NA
TGTGCCAGTAGGCCCGGGACTTGGGGCACAGATACGCAGTATTTT
CASRPGTWGTDTQYF
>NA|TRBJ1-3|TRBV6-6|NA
TGTGCCACCATAGATCGGGGGGCTCATCGGAACACCATATATTTT
CATIDRGAHRNTIYF
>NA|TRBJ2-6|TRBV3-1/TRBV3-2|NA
TGTGCCAGCAGCCAGGGCCAGGGACACCCCTTCTCTGGGGCCAACGTCCTGACTTTC
CASSQGQGHPFSGANVLTF
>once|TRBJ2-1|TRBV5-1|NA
TGCGCCAGCCGCATTCAGCGGGTCGACAATGAGCAGTTCTTC
CASRIQRVDNEQFF
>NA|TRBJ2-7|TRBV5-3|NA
TGTGCCAGAAGCGCTTCCGGGACAACTCCCTACGAGCAGTACTTC
CARSASGTTPYEQYF
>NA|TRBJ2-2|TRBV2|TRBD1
TGTGCCAGCAGGCTACAGGGGTTATTCGCCGGGGAGCTGTTTTTT
CASRLQGLFAGELFF
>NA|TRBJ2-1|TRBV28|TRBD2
TGTGCCAGCAGTTTGAAACTAGCGGGAGCCAATGAGCAGTTCTTC
CASSLKLAGANEQFF
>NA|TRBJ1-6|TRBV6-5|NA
TGTGCCAGCAGTTACTCCAGCTCCTATAATTCACCCCTCCACTTT
CASSYSSSYNSPLHF
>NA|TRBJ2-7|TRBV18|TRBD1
TGTGCCAGCTCACCAGGGGACAGCTCCTACGAGCAGTACTTC
CASSPGDSSYEQYF
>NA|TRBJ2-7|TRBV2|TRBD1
TGTGCCAGCCGCCAGGGACAGGGCGAATCTATAGGGTACTTC
CASRQGQGESIGYF
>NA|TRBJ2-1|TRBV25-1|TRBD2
TGTGCCAGCAGGACACCTAGCGGCCCGGAGCAGTTCTTC
CASRTPSGPEQFF
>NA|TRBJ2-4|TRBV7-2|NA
TGTGCCAGCAGTCCTAGGGGGGGGGCCAAAAACATTCAGTACTTC
CASSPRGGAKNIQYF
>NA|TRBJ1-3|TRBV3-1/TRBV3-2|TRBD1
TGTGCCAGCAGCCAAGGGCAGGGGGGAGGAAACACCATATATTTT
CASSQGQGGGNTIYF
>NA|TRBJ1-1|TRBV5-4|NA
TGTGCCAGCAGCTTACGGGATTACACTGAAGCTTTCTTT
CASSLRDYTEAFF
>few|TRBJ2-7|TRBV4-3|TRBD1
TGCGCCAGCAGCCAAGATGGACAGGCAGCCTACGAGCAGTACTTC
CASSQDGQAAYEQYF
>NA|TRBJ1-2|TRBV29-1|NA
TGCAGCGTGAACGGCGGACGGGAAGCTAACTATGGCTACACCTTC
CSVNGGREANYGYTF
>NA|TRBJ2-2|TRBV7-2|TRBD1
TGTGCCAGCAGAAAAACAGGGGCGAACACCGGGGAGCTGTTTTTT
CASRKTGANTGELFF
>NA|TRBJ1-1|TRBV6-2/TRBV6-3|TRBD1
TGTGCCAGCAGTTACGTTGGGACAGGGGCCGGGACTGAAGCTTTCTTT
CASSYVGTGAGTEAFF
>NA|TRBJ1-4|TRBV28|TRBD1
TGTGCCAGCAGTCCCGGGACAGGGCGTGAAAAACTGTTTTTT
CASSPGTGREKLFF
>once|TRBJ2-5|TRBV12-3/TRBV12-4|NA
TGTGCCAGCAGTTTCGAGGATCGGGAGACCCAGTACTTC
CASSFEDRETQYF
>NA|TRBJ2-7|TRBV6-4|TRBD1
TGTGCCAGCAGCGATAGGACAGGAGCCACCTCCTACGAGCAGTACTTC
CASSDRTGATSYEQYF
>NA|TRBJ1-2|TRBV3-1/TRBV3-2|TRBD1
TGTGCCAGCAGCCAAGTTTCCGGGACAGGGAACTATGGCTACACCTTC
CASSQVSGTGNYGYTF
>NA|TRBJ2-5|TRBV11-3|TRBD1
TGTGCCAGCAGCAACAGGGGCGGCCAAGAGACCCAGTACTTC
CASSNRGGQETQYF
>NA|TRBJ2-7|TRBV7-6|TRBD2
TGTGCCAGCAGTCCGGGACTAGCGTTCTCCTACGAGCAGTACTTC
CASSPGLAFSYEQYF
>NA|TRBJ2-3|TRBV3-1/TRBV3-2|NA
TGTGCCAGCAGCTTCAACGGACTTGCAGATACGCAGTATTTT
CASSFNGLADTQYF
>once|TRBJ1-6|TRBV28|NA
TGTGCCAGCAGTCAGGACAGCAATTCACCCCTCCACTTT
CASSQDSNSPLHF